The sequence of this TCR beta chain was determined in a study of regulatory T cells in long-lasting Graves disease. Study results and limitations: It was possible that the small sample size reduced accuracy. Persistent disease was characterized by preferential usage of TRBV28, TRBJ1-2 and TRBJ2-5.

Germline V gene lookup returns CDR1 KGHDR and CDR2 SFDVKD. The CDR3 length is 15 residues. V was trimmed by 3 bases and J by 1 base, leaving 8 bases between them. This clonotype was found a few times. Its target is unknown. Investigators prepared the TCR beta libraries by applying iRepertoire HTBI primers and Arm-PCR of CDR3 regions. A single record per CDR3 protein comes from TCRdb applying MiXCR to the multiplex PCR reads. The sample yields roughly 380,000 distinct CDR3 sequences, roughly a sixth seen once. Time point described: newly diagnosed GD, antithyroid drugs for less than 3 months. PBMC RNA served as the TCR library source. Enrollment of patients was through an endocrinology department in Xi'an, China.

The TCR originated in a female donor with Graves disease. The sample was peripheral blood mononuclear cells (PBMCs), taken at new diagnosis, from a patient treated with antithyroid drugs. The chain links TRBV24-1 to TRBJ2-2; the D is unclear. In nucleotides, the CDR3 is TGTGCCACCAGTGATAGTAGGATGAACACCGGGGAGCTGTTTTTT. Translated, it gives CATSDSRMNTGELFF.